This TCR beta chain was found in a study of cytomegalovirus exposure and HLA in healthy donors. PCR employed 60 Vbeta and 13 Jbeta primers. Method: immunoSEQ multiplex PCR; TCRdb's copy keeps in-frame clones and lacks some. Its table lists 70,000 or so clones. The CDR3 extends over 13 amino acids. V lost 1 base to trimming and J lost 1 base, with 7 bases between them. Germline CDR1 is GTSNPN and CDR2 is SVGIG (reference sequence). The chain is built from TRBV30 and TRBJ2-5; D remains ambiguous. Sequenced material: PBMCs. This TCR came from a female donor in good health and CMV-seropositive. The CDR3 spells CAWSGGSQETQYF. CDR3 DNA: TGTGCCTGGAGTGGAGGCTCCCAAGAGACCCAGTACTTC.